Included here is one T cell receptor beta chain sequence, with context. The target antigen is unknown. The study ran its PCR with 60 Vbeta and 13 Jbeta primers. The method was immunoSEQ multiplex PCR; TCRdb's version includes in-frame clones alone and lacks a portion of them. The sample has some 160,000 clones, 9.4% seen once. The data stem from a study of cytomegalovirus exposure and HLA in healthy donors. Points from the study as a whole: Rare TCR sequences predominated, though certain public TCRs were found in many donors.

This receptor was taken from a male donor in good health and CMV-seronegative. The specimen was PBMCs.

The CDR3 region is CASSSPGLSPLHF. The CDR3 coding sequence is TGTGCCAGCAGCTCACCGGGACTTTCACCCCTCCACTTT. This rearrangement joins TRBV7-9 to TRBJ1-6, with D perhaps TRBD1 (5 bases). The germline gives CDR1 SEHNR, CDR2 FQNEAQ (reference sequence). This CDR3 region has 13 residues. V was shortened by 4 bases and J by 9 bases, with 10 bases between the two germline ends. The complete variable domain, with remaining parts taken from reference TRBV7-9 and TRBJ1-6, reads DTGVSQNPRHKITKRGQNVTFRCDPISEHNRLYWYRQTLGQGPEFLTYFQNEAQLEKSRLLSDRFSAERPKGSFSTLEIQRTEQGDSAMYLCASSSPGLSPLHFGNGTRLTVT.